The 30 T cell receptor beta chains below come from one sample, sequenced in a study of blood T cells in healthy people across ages. Next came a second PCR, run for roughly 6 to 11 cycles, which used a sample-barcoded 5' primer along with a J-beta primer mix. TCRdb reanalysed the 5' RACE reads using MiXCR and keeps one entry per CDR3 protein. The sample lists about 670,000 distinct CDR3 sequences, about 43% occurring once. Sequencing input: blood. The receptors were sampled from a man at least 80 years old in good health.

This clonotype has a handful of counts. This chain uses TRBV11-2 with TRBJ2-3, with D maybe TRBD2 (5 bases). Trimming removed 5 bases from V and 2 bases from J, with 14 bases in between. CDR1 is SGHAT and CDR2 is FQNNGV in the germline V gene. The CDR3 covers 15 residues. The CDR3 sequence: CASSGRTGYTDTQYF. CDR3 DNA: TGTGCCAGCAGCGGGCGGACTGGATACACAGATACGCAGTATTTT.

Of note for this clonotype: The CDR3 ends on some other residue instead of the conserved phenylalanine or tryptophan, so this is likely a read error. This chain links TRBV29-1 with TRBJ2-5; D is perhaps TRBD2 (6 bases). Germline loops: CDR1 SQVTM, CDR2 ANQGSEA. Trimming took 7 bases from V and 11 from J, leaving 26 bases between them. CDR3 length: 14 residues. The CDR3 DNA reads as TGCAGCGCCGGAGGGACTTCCTCCTACAATGAGCAGTACTCC. It is translated as CSAGGTSSYNEQYS.

V is TRBV18 and J is TRBJ2-7, with D hard to call. Trimming left V 6 bases short and J 6 bases short, with 15 bases between. Germline assignment: CDR1 KGHSH and CDR2 LQKENI. CDR3 size: 13 residues. CDR3 loop: CASSPLASTEQYF. Written as DNA, the CDR3 is TGTGCCAGCTCCCCTTTGGCATCAACCGAGCAGTACTTC. Combining the CDR3 with reference TRBV18 and TRBJ2-7 gives the whole variable domain NAGVMQNPRHLVRRRGQEARLRCSPMKGHSHVYWYRQLPEEGLKFMVYLQKENIIDESGMPKERFSAEFPKEGPSILRIQQVVRGDSAAYFCASSPLASTEQYFGPGTRLTVT.

This clonotype was counted between two and nine times. The V gene is TRBV20-1, the J gene TRBJ2-7, with D perhaps TRBD1 (5 bases). CDR1 and CDR2 (germline): DFQATT, SNEGSKA (reference sequence). The CDR3 is made up of 13 amino acids. Trimming stripped 7 bases from V and 3 bases from J, with 16 bases between. CDR3 coding DNA: TGCAGTGGATCGGAGACAGTTAACTACGAGCAGTACTTC. It yields the protein CSGSETVNYEQYF.

This clonotype was seen repeatedly, ten times or more. The V gene is TRBV6-2 or TRBV6-3, the J gene TRBJ2-5; D perhaps matches TRBD1 (6 bases). The germline V gene has CDR1 MNHEY and CDR2 SVGEGT. The ends were cut back, 6 bases at V and 5 bases at J, with 16 bases in the middle. The CDR3 sequence is 14 residues long. The DNA of the CDR3 is TGTGCCAGCAGACAGACAGGTCAGCGGGAGACCCAGTACTTC. Encoded protein: CASRQTGQRETQYF.

Notes on this clonotype: A much larger clone sits a single nucleotide away, making a read error possible. The chain joins TRBV7-2 to TRBJ2-5; TRBD1 is a possible D gene (5 bases). With 5 bases removed from V and 1 base from J, the gap between germline ends came to 8 bases. The CDR3 consists of 13 residues. Germline values: CDR1 SGHTA, CDR2 FQGNSA. CDR3 residues: CASSARVQETQYF. The CDR3 bases are TGTGCCAGCAGCGCCAGGGTCCAAGAGACCCAGTACTTC.

This clonotype was observed many times. This chain links TRBV11-2 with TRBJ2-7; D not resolved. V lost 2 bases and J 6 bases, leaving 8 bases between the germline ends. The CDR3 has 12 amino acids. Germline V lookup: CDR1 SGHAT, CDR2 FQNNGV. CDR3 amino acids: CASSLYRFEQYF. The CDR3 nucleotides are TGTGCCAGCAGCTTATACAGATTCGAGCAGTACTTC.

This clonotype was counted only a few times. The chain joins TRBV7-9 to TRBJ1-4; 8 bases fit TRBD1. V lost 5 bases and J lost 3; bases outside the gene matches: 14. The CDR3 runs to 18 residues. In germline, CDR1 is SEHNR, CDR2 FQNEAQ (reference sequence). Written as DNA, the CDR3 is TGTGCCAGCAGCCCCCCCTCCAGGGGGCGCGGGGCTAATGAAAAACTGTTTTTT. Protein product: CASSPPSRGRGANEKLFF.

The rearrangement joins TRBV4-1 to TRBJ2-3; the D gene is possibly TRBD1 (5 bases). V lost 1 base, J lost 0 bases, and 20 bases lay in between. The CDR3 runs 19 residues. Germline V lookup: CDR1 MGHRA, CDR2 YSYEKL. CDR3 DNA sequence: TGCGCCAGCAGCCAAGTCCCTGACAGATTCCCCATTAGCACAGATACGCAGTATTTT. Its translation is CASSQVPDRFPISTDTQYF.

The chain joins TRBV6-5 to TRBJ2-7; 9 bases are shared with TRBD1. Germline-derived CDR1 and CDR2 are MNHEY and SVGAGI. After removal of 6 bases from V and 7 bases from J, the junction contained 16 bases not matched to a gene. The CDR3 is 16 amino acids. This CDR3 is CASRGQGAKEDNEQYF. In DNA, the CDR3 is TGTGCCAGCAGGGGACAGGGCGCCAAGGAAGACAATGAGCAGTACTTC.

Concerning this clonotype: Its ends do not fully match the called genes, so a read error is possible. The genes are TRBV25-1 and TRBJ2-4; D not resolved. The CDR3 loop spans 18 amino acids. In germline, CDR1 is MGHDK, CDR2 SYGVNS. The CDR3 DNA is TGTGCCTGCAGTGGCGTGGGCCCTGGTCCTTCTGCGAAAAACATTCAGTACTTC. Its protein is CACSGVGPGPSAKNIQYF.

The V gene is TRBV7-3, the J gene TRBJ2-1; D is ambiguous. This CDR3 comprises 13 residues. The V gene lost 8 bases and the J gene lost 7 bases, with 15 bases spanning the gap. The germline gives CDR1 SGHTA, CDR2 FQGTGA. This chain's CDR3 is CASGSVGSNEQFF. DNA for the CDR3: TGTGCCAGCGGCTCGGTCGGGTCAAATGAGCAGTTCTTC.

Only a few counts were recorded for this clonotype. V gene TRBV28 combines with J gene TRBJ2-1; D is undetermined. V lost 2 bases and J lost 4, with 3 bases in between. CDR1 and CDR2 from the germline V gene are MDHEN and SYDVKM. The CDR3 has 12 amino acids. The CDR3 DNA follows: TGTGCCAGCAGTTTACAGTACAATGAGCAGTTCTTC. It encodes CASSLQYNEQFF.

The chain employs TRBV12-3 or TRBV12-4 and TRBJ2-7; possible D gene TRBD1, 5 bases. V was shortened by 3 bases and J by 2 bases, with 11 bases between the two germline ends. The CDR3 extends over 14 amino acids. CDR3 in amino acids: CASSFVGPPYEQYF. The CDR3 DNA reads as TGTGCCAGCAGTTTTGTGGGGCCCCCCTACGAGCAGTACTTC.

This clonotype was observed a handful of times. The chain combines TRBV6-2 or TRBV6-3 with TRBJ2-7, with D perhaps matching TRBD1 or TRBD2 (5 bases each). The CDR3 has 15 residues. Germline V gives CDR1 MNHEY, CDR2 SVGEGT. V lost 6 bases, J lost 7 bases, and 22 bases lay in between. The chain's CDR3 is CASSLLGTSLLEQYF. CDR3 DNA sequence: TGTGCCAGCAGCCTACTCGGGACGTCCCTCTTAGAGCAGTACTTC.

This CDR3 reads CSAGGGVNQPQHF. CDR3 DNA: TGCAGTGCTGGGGGCGGGGTCAATCAGCCCCAGCATTTT. The chain has TRBV20-1 and TRBJ1-5, with D perhaps TRBD1 (6 bases). Germline lookup yields CDR1 DFQATT and CDR2 SNEGSKA (reference sequence). The V and J ends lost 5 bases and 3 bases respectively, with 11 bases between them. The CDR3 has 13 amino acids.

In this sample, this clonotype turned up a few times. V and J are TRBV6-2 or TRBV6-3 and TRBJ2-1; maybe TRBD2 (6 bases). Trimming cost V 4 bases and J 3 bases, with 22 bases left between them. The CDR3 sequence is 18 residues long. From germline, CDR1 is MNHEY and CDR2 SVGEGT. CDR3 loop: CASSLTQGRSGVYNEQFF. Here the CDR3 DNA reads TGTGCCAGCAGTTTAACCCAAGGGCGTAGCGGAGTCTACAATGAGCAGTTCTTC.

J is TRBJ2-4 and V is TRBV12-3 or TRBV12-4, with 8 positions matching TRBD2. The better agreement between TRBJ2-7 and the DNA end casts doubt on the J call. This CDR3 has 14 amino acids. The CDR3 reads CASTPGLGPHEQYF. CDR3 DNA: TGTGCCAGCACGCCGGGACTAGGCCCTCACGAGCAGTACTTC.

Comment on this clonotype: With a much larger clone just one base away, this may be a read error. The CDR3 nucleotides read TGCGCCAGCAGTGAGCCCAAAGGGGACCAAGAGACCCAGTACTTC. It specifies CASSEPKGDQETQYF. V gene TRBV10-1 combines with J gene TRBJ2-5; a weak D match, TRBD1 (5 bases). CDR1 WNHNN and CDR2 SYGVQD come from the germline V gene (reference sequence). The CDR3 contains 15 residues. The V gene lost 2 bases and the J gene lost 0 bases, with 10 bases spanning the gap.

This clonotype is a singleton in its sample. A read error may account for a junction end that differs from germline. The chain uses TRBV7-2 and TRBJ1-5; D gene unclear. This CDR3 has 14 residues. The V gene's germline CDR1 is SGHTA and CDR2 FQGNSA. CDR3 residues: CASSPRQANQPRHF. The CDR3 DNA follows: TGTGCCAGCAGCCCCCGACAAGCCAATCAGCCCCGGCATTTT.

This chain connects TRBV3-1 to TRBJ1-1, with D possibly TRBD1 on 5 matching bases. Germline V lookup: CDR1 LGHDT, CDR2 YNNKEL (reference sequence). Trimming pared 1 base from V and 3 bases from J, leaving 15 bases between. This CDR3 region has 16 residues. CDR3 nucleotides: TGTGCCAGCAGCCAAGGCTTGGGGAGGGGACACACTGAAGCTTTCTTT. Translation gives CASSQGLGRGHTEAFF.

The gene calls are TRBV4-3 and TRBJ2-5; 8 bases match TRBD1. Germline loops: CDR1 LGHNA, CDR2 YSLEER. CDR3 length: 15 residues. The V segment lost 0 bases and the J segment 11 bases; nucleotides outside the gene matches: 11. The DNA of the CDR3 is TGCGCCAGCAGCCAAGATTTCGGACAGGGCGAAGGGCAGTACTTC. Its translation: CASSQDFGQGEGQYF.

This clonotype has a handful of counts. The CDR3 region has the DNA TGTGCCAGCAGTTCTCAGGGTCCGGGCGAGCAGTACTTC. Protein product: CASSSQGPGEQYF. The rearrangement links TRBV11-2 to TRBJ2-5; TRBD1 is a possible D gene (5 bases). The J call is in doubt because the DNA end fits TRBJ2-7 better. CDR3 length: 13 amino acids. Germline lookup yields CDR1 SGHAT and CDR2 FQNNGV.

The chain uses TRBV19 and TRBJ2-7; 7 nucleotides align to TRBD1. Germline CDR1 and CDR2: LNHDA and SQIVND (reference sequence). V was pared by 7 bases and J by 3 bases, with 9 bases of the junction left unmatched. This CDR3 has 14 residues. The CDR3 DNA sequence: TGTGCCAGTACCGCCGGGACAGAGATCTACGAGCAGTACTTC. Protein: CASTAGTEIYEQYF. Filled out from reference TRBV19 and TRBJ2-7, the complete variable domain reads DGGITQSPKYLFRKEGQNVTLSCEQNLNHDAMYWYRQDPGQGLRLIYYSQIVNDFQKGDIAEGYSVSREKKESFPLTVTSAQKNPTAFYLCASTAGTEIYEQYFGPGTRLTVT.

This clonotype has at least ten counts. The chain has TRBV5-6 and TRBJ2-7; 10 positions match TRBD2. CDR3 length: 17 residues. The ends lost 6 bases at V and 0 bases at J; junction bases unmatched: 12. The germline CDR1 and CDR2 sequences are SGHDT and YYEEEE. In DNA, the CDR3 is TGTGCCAGCAACGGGGGATTTACTAGCGGGGCCTCCTACGAGCAGTACTTC. Residues: CASNGGFTSGASYEQYF.

Points on this clonotype: Its ends do not fully match the called genes, so a read error is possible. This chain uses TRBV27 with TRBJ2-1; perhaps TRBD2 as D (7 bases). CDR1 and CDR2 from the germline V gene are MNHEY and SMNVEV (reference sequence). The CDR3 covers 15 residues. As DNA, the CDR3 is TGTGCCAGCAGTTCATCGGGGGGCTCCCACAATGAGCAGTTCTTC. Translating gives CASSSSGGSHNEQFF.

The chain recombines TRBV29-1 with TRBJ2-5; no definite D call. Germline lookup yields CDR1 SQVTM and CDR2 ANQGSEA. CDR3 length: 10 amino acids. The V and J ends lost 7 bases and 7 bases respectively, with 10 bases between them. CDR3 coding DNA: TGCAGCGGAGGCGCCGGGACCCAGTACTTC. Amino acids: CSGGAGTQYF. Filled out from reference TRBV29-1 and TRBJ2-5, the complete variable domain reads SAVISQKPSRDICQRGTSLTIQCQVDSQVTMMFWYRQQPGQSLTLIATANQGSEATYESGFVIDKFPISRPNLTFSTLTVSNMSPEDSSIYLCSGGAGTQYFGPGTRLLVL.

This clonotype was counted between two and nine times. The chain recombines TRBV7-8 with TRBJ2-5; 7 nucleotides agree with TRBD1. The length of the CDR3 is 14 residues. CDR1 and CDR2 (germline): SGHVS, FQNEAQ. The V and J ends lost 5 bases and 0 bases, in that order; junction bases with no gene match: 3. The CDR3 region is CASSTGTDQETQYF. CDR3 coding DNA: TGTGCCAGCAGCACTGGGACAGACCAAGAGACCCAGTACTTC.

J is TRBJ1-2 and V is TRBV18, with 7 bases matching TRBD1. Losses at the gene ends were 1 base for V and 4 bases for J; bases not matched to a gene: 6. Germline V lookup: CDR1 KGHSH, CDR2 LQKENI. The CDR3 has 15 residues. This CDR3 is CASSPLRGSSYGYTF. For the CDR3, the DNA is TGTGCCAGCTCACCACTCAGGGGGTCGAGCTATGGCTACACCTTC.

The chain uses TRBV10-3 and TRBJ2-1, with 15 bases identical to TRBD2. Trimming at V came to 11 bases and at J to 5 bases, leaving 7 bases not matched to a gene. The CDR3 is 15 amino acids. Per the germline V gene, CDR1 is ENHRY and CDR2 is SYGVKD. The CDR3 loop is CALGLAGGTNNEQFF. DNA for the CDR3: TGTGCCCTCGGACTAGCGGGAGGGACAAACAATGAGCAGTTCTTC.